This entry describes one T cell receptor beta chain. Per the original methods: Reference gene primer amplification yielded estimated nucleated cell counts. Clones were sequenced by immunoSEQ multiplex PCR, and TCRdb holds only the in-frame ones, with some missing. That table supplies the V and J calls and clone size; D and trimming were determined from the DNA. The sample includes 300,000 to 350,000 clones, more than 75% seen only once; the top ten take around 3.5%. The V gene lost 0 bases and the J gene lost 5 bases, with 20 bases spanning the gap. This CDR3 is built from 17 residues. CDR1 is SGHRS, CDR2 YFSETQ, per germline. The data are from a study of blood T cell repertoires in COVID-19. The overall study: There were acute and convalescent COVID-19 samples, and they came from the United States, Italy and Spain.

The gene calls are TRBV5-1 and TRBJ2-5; D might be TRBD2 (5 bases). The source is a young woman who had recovered from COVID-19. The sample was peripheral blood. The CDR3 protein is CASSLVRGSVATETQYF. In DNA, the CDR3 is TGCGCCAGCAGCTTGGTTCGGGGTAGCGTCGCTACGGAGACCCAGTACTTC. The full variable domain, rest sourced from reference TRBV5-1 and TRBJ2-5, is KAGVTQTPRYLIKTRGQQVTLSCSPISGHRSVSWYQQTPGQGLQFLFEYFSETQRNKGNFPGRFSGRQFSNSRSEMNVSTLELGDSALYLCASSLVRGSVATETQYFGPGTRLLVL.